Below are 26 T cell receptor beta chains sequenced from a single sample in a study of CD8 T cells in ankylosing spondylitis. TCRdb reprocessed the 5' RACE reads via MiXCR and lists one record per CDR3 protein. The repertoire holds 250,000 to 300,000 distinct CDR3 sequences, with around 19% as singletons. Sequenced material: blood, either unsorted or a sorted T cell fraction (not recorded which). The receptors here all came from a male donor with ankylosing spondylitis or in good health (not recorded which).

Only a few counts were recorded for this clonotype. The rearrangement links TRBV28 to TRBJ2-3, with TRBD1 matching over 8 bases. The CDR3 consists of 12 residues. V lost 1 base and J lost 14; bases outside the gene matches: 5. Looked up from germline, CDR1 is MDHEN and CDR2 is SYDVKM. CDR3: CASSLSGQGPYF. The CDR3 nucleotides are TGTGCCAGCAGTTTATCCGGACAGGGTCCGTATTTT.

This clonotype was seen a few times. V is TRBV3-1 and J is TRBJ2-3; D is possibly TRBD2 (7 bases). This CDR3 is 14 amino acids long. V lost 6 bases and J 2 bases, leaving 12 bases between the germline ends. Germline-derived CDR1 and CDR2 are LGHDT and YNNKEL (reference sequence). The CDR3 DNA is TGTGCCAGCAGTAGGGGGGGGCTCACAGATACGCAGTATTTT. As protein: CASSRGGLTDTQYF.

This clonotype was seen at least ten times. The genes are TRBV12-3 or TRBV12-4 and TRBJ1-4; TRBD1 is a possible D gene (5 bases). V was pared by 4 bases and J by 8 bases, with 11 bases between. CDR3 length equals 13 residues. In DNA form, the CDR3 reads TGTGCCAGCAGTTCGGGGCTGACGGAAAAACTGTTTTTT. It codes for CASSSGLTEKLFF.

The CDR3: CASSSLDSIPMNTEAFF. The CDR3 DNA is TGTGCCAGCAGCTCCCTGGACAGTATCCCAATGAACACTGAAGCTTTCTTT. This chain connects TRBV7-6 to TRBJ1-1; TRBD1 is a possible D gene (6 bases). Germline V gene data show CDR1 as SGHVS and CDR2 as FNYEAQ. The length of the CDR3 is 17 residues. V gave up 4 bases and J gave up 0 bases, with 18 bases separating them.

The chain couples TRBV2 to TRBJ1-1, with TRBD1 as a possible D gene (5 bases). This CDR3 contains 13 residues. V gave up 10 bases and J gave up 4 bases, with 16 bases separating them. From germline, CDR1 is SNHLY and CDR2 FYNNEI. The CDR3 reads CATTSQGGTEAFF. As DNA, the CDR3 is TGTGCCACCACATCCCAGGGAGGCACTGAAGCTTTCTTT.

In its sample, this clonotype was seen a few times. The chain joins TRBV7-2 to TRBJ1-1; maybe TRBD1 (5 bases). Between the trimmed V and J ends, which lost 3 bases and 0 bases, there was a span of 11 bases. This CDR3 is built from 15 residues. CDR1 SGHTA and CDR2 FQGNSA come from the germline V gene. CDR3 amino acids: CASSFLHRMNTEAFF. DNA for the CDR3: TGTGCCAGCAGCTTTTTACACAGGATGAACACTGAAGCTTTCTTT.

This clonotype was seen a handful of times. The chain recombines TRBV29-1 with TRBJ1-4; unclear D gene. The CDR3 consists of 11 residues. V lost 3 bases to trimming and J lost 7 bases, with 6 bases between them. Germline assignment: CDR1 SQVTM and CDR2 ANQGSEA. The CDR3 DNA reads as TGCAGCGTTGATTTGGGTGAAAAACTGTTTTTT. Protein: CSVDLGEKLFF.

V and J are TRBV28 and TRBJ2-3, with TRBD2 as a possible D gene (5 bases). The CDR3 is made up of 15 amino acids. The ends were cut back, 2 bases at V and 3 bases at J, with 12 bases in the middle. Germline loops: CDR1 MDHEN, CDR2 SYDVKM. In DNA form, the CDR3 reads TGTGCCAGCAGTTTAAGCGGCTCGGGGACAGATACGCAGTATTTT. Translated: CASSLSGSGTDTQYF.

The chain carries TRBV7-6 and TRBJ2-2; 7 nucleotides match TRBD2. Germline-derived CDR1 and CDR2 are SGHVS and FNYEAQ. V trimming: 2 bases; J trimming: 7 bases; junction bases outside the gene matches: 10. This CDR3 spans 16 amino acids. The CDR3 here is CASSLLPGGGNGELFF. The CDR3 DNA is TGTGCCAGCAGCTTACTCCCGGGAGGTGGGAACGGGGAGCTGTTTTTT.

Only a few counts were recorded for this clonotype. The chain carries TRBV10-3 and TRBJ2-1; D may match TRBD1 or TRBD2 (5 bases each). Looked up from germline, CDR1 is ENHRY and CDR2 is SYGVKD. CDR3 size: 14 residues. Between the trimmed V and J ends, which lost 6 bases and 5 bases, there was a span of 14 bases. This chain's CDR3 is CAIRDGTDDNEQFF. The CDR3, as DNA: TGTGCCATCAGGGACGGGACGGACGACAATGAGCAGTTCTTC.

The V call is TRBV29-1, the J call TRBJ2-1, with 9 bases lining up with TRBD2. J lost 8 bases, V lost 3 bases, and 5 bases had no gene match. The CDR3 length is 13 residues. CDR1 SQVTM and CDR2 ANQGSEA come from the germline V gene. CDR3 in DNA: TGCAGCGTTGATGGCCTAGCGGGGTATGAGCAGTTCTTC. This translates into CSVDGLAGYEQFF.

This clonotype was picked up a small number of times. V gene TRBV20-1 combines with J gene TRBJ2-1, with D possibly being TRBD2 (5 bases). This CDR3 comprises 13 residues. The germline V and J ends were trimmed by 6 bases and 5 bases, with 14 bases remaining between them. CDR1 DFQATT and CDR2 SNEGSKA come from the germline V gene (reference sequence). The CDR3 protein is CSAPTQRNNEQFF. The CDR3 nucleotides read TGCAGTGCGCCCACTCAGCGGAACAATGAGCAGTTCTTC.

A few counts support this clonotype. The DNA of the CDR3 is TGCAGTGCTAGAGACAGGGACCCCAATCAGCCCCAGCATTTT. Protein product: CSARDRDPNQPQHF. V is TRBV20-1 and J is TRBJ1-5; the D gene is possibly TRBD1 (5 bases). V was clipped by 0 bases and J by 3 bases, with 9 bases between them. The V gene's germline CDR1 is DFQATT and CDR2 SNEGSKA (reference sequence). CDR3 length: 14 amino acids.

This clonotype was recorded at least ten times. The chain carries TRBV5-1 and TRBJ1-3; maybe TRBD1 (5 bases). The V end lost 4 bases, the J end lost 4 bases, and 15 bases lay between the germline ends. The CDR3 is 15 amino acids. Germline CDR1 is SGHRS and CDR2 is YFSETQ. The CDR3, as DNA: TGCGCCAGCAGCCCCCGGGGCCACGACGGAAACACCATATATTTT. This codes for CASSPRGHDGNTIYF.

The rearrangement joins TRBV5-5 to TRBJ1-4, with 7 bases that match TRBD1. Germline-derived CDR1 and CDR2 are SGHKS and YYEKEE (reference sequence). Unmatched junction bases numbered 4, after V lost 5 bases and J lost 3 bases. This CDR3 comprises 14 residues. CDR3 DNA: TGTGCCAGCAGACAGGGGATTGCTAATGAAAAACTGTTTTTT. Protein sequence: CASRQGIANEKLFF.

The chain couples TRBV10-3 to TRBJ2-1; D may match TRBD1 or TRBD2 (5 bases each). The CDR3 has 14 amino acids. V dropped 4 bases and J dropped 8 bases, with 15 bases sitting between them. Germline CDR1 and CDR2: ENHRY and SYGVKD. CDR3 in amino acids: CAISGDPRNHEQFF. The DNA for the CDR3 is TGTGCCATCAGTGGGGACCCCCGGAATCATGAGCAGTTCTTC.

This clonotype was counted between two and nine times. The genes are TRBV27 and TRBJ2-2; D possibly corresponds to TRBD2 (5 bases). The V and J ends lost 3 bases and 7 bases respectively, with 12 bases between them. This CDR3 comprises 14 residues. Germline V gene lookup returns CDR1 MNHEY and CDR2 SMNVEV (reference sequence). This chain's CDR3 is CASSFDTGSGELFF. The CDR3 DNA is TGTGCCAGCAGTTTCGACACGGGGAGCGGGGAGCTGTTTTTT.

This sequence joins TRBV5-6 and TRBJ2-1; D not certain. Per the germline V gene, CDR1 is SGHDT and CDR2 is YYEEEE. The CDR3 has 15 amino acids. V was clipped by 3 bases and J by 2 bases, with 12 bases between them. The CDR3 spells CASSSLNSPYNEQFF. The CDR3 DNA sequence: TGTGCCAGCAGCTCCCTCAACTCACCCTACAATGAGCAGTTCTTC.

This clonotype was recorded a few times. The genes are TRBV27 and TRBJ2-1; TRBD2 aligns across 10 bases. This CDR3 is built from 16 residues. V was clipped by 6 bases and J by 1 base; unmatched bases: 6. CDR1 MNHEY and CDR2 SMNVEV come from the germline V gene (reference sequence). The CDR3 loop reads CASSQTSGASYNEQFF. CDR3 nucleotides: TGTGCCAGCAGCCAAACTAGCGGGGCATCCTACAATGAGCAGTTCTTC.

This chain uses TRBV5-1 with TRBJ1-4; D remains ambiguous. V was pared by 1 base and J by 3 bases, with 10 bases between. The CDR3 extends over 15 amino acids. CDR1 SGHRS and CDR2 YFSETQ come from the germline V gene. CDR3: CASSLNGFSNEKLFF. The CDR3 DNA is TGCGCCAGCAGCTTGAACGGGTTTTCTAATGAAAAACTGTTTTTT.

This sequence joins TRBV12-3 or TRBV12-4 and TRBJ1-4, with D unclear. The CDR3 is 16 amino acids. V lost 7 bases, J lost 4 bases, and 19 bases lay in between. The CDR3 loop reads CASTPGGTLVNEKLFF. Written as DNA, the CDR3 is TGTGCCAGCACCCCCGGCGGCACCTTGGTTAATGAAAAACTGTTTTTT.

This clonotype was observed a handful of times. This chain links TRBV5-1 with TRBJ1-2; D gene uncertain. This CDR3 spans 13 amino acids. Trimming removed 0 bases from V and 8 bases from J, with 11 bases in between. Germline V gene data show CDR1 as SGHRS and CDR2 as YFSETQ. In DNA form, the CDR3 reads TGCGCCAGCAGCTTGGTGGCAGCTCGGGGCTACACCTTC. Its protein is CASSLVAARGYTF.

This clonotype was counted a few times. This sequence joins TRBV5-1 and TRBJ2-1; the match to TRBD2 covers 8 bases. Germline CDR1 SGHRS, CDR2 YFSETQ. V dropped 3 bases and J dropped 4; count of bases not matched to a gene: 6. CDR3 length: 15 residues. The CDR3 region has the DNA TGCGCCAGCAGCTCGAGTAGCGGGGTGTACAATGAGCAGTTCTTC. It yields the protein CASSSSSGVYNEQFF. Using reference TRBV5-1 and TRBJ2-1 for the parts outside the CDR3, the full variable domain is KAGVTQTPRYLIKTRGQQVTLSCSPISGHRSVSWYQQTPGQGLQFLFEYFSETQRNKGNFPGRFSGRQFSNSRSEMNVSTLELGDSALYLCASSSSSGVYNEQFFGPGTRLTVL.

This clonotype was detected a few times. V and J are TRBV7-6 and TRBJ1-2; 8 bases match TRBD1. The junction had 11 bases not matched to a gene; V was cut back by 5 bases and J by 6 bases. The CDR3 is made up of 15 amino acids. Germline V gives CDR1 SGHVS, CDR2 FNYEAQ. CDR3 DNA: TGTGCCAGCAGCCGGCGGACAGGGTCTGGACATGGCTACACCTTC. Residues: CASSRRTGSGHGYTF.

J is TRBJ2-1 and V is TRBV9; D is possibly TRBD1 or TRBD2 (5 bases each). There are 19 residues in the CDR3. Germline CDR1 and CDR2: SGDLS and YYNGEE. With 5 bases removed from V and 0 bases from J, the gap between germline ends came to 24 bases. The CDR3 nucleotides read TGTGCCAGCAGTAACCGGGACCTTGCCTCCCTCGACTCCTACAATGAGCAGTTCTTC. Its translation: CASSNRDLASLDSYNEQFF.

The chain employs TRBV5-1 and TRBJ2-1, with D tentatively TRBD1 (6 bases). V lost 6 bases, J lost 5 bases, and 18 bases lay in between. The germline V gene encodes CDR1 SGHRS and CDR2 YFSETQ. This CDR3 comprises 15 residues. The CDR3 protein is CASTIQGRYDNEQFF. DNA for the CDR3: TGCGCCAGCACGATCCAGGGGCGGTATGACAATGAGCAGTTCTTC.